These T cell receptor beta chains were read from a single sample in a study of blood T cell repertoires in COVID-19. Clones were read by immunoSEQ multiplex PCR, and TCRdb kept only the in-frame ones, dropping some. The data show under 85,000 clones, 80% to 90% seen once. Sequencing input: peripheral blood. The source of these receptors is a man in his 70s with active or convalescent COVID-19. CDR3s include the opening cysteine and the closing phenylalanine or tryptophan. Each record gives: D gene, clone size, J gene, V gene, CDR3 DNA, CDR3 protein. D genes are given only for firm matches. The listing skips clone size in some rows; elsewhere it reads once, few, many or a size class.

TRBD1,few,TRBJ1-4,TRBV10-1,TGCGCCAGCAGTGAGTCCTTACAGGGGCCAGCAACTAATGAAAAACTGTTTTTT,CASSESLQGPATNEKLFF
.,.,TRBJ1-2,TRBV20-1,TGCAGTGCCCTCAGAGGATATGGCTACACCTTC,CSALRGYGYTF
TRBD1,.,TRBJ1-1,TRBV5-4,TGTGCCAGCAGCTTGTACCAGGGGGGAACTGAAGCTTTCTTT,CASSLYQGGTEAFF
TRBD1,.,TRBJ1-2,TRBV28,TGTGCCAGCAGCCCCGGACAGGGAAACTATGGCTACACCTTC,CASSPGQGNYGYTF
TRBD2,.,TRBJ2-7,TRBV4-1,TGCGCCAGCAGCCAAGAAAGACTAGCGACCTACGAGCAGTACTTC,CASSQERLATYEQYF
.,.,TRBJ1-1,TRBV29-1,TGCAGCGTAACAGGGCCAGGGGCTGAAGCTTTCTTT,CSVTGPGAEAFF
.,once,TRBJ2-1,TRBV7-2,TGTGCCAGCAGCTTAGAGACAGGCGAGTACAATGAGCAGTTCTTC,CASSLETGEYNEQFF
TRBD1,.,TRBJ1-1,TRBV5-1,TGCGCCAGCAGCTTCCTACAGGGGGCCGGCACTGAAGCTTTCTTT,CASSFLQGAGTEAFF
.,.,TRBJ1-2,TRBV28,TGTGCCAGCCTAAAAACAGGCTATGGCTACACCTTC,CASLKTGYGYTF
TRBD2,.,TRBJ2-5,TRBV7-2,TGTGCCAGCAGCTTAGGTCGGACTAGCGGGAGTACATACTTC,CASSLGRTSGSTYF
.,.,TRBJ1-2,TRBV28,TGTGCCAGCAGTTTAAGGTCGGGGGTTGGTGGCTACACCTTC,CASSLRSGVGGYTF
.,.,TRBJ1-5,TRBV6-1,TGTGCCAGCAGTGAAAGCCCCGGGCGGGTTTATAGCAATCAGCCCCAGCATTTT,CASSESPGRVYSNQPQHF
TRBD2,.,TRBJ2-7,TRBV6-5,TGTGCCAGCAGGCAGAGACAAGCGGGAGGAGGCGAGCAGTACTTC,CASRQRQAGGGEQYF
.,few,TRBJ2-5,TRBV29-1,TGCAGCGTTGAAAATCCCACCCCCAGGGAGACCCAGTACTTC,CSVENPTPRETQYF
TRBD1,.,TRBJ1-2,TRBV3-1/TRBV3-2,TGTGCCAGCAGCCTGGGACAGTCTAGGTATGGCTACACCTTC,CASSLGQSRYGYTF
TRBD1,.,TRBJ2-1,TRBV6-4,TGTGCCAGCAGTGCCCAGGCCGGGACAGGGGGTCAAAATGAGCAGTTCTTC,CASSAQAGTGGQNEQFF
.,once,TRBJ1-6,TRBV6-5,TGTGCCAGCAGTTACGAAGCGGGGATTGATTCACCCCTCCACTTT,CASSYEAGIDSPLHF
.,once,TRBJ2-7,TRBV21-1,TGTGCCAGCAGCAAAAGGAAGTTGAAGAAGCTCCAGGGCTACGAGCAGTACTTC,CASSKRKLKKLQGYEQYF
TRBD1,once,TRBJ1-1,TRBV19,TGTGCCAGTATAAGGACAGGGGGCGAAAAAAAGTGGATCTTT,CASIRTGGEKKWIF
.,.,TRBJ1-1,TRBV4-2,TGTGCCAGCAGCCAAGACTCGGACAGTATCACTGAAGCTTTCTTT,CASSQDSDSITEAFF
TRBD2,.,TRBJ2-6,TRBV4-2,TGTGCCAGCAGCCAAGGGGGAGGGGCGAGCTCTGGGGCCAACGTCCTGACTTTC,CASSQGGGASSGANVLTF
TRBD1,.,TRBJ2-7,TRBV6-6,TGTGCCAGCACCGGGACAGGGTCCTACGAGCAGTACTTC,CASTGTGSYEQYF
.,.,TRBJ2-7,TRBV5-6,TGTGCCAGCAGCCCCGGGGGCGGGGGTGGATACGAGCAGTACTTC,CASSPGGGGGYEQYF
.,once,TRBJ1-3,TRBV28,TGTGCCAGCAGTTTAGCATATGAGCGAAACACCATATATTTT,CASSLAYERNTIYF
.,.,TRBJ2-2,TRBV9,TGTGCCAGCTCCGTAGGTGGGGCGTGGACCGGGGAGCTGTTTTTT,CASSVGGAWTGELFF
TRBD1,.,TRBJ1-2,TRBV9,TGTGCCAGCGGAGGGACAGGCCCAAGAAGCCACACCTTC,CASGGTGPRSHTF
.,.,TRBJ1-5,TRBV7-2,TGTGCCAGCAGCTTAGCTGGATCGGGGAACAATCAGCCCCAGCATTTT,CASSLAGSGNNQPQHF
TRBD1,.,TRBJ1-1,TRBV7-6,TGTGCCAGCAGCTCAGGGACAGGTGTTCAATCATCCACTGAAGCTTTCTTT,CASSSGTGVQSSTEAFF
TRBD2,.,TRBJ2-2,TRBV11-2,TGTGCCAGCAGCTTAGGTCCTAGCGGAGACACCGGGGAGCTGTTTTTT,CASSLGPSGDTGELFF
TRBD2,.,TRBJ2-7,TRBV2,TGTGCCAGCAGTCCGATAGCGGGAGGGCCGGGCGAGCAGTACTTC,CASSPIAGGPGEQYF
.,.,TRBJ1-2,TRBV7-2,TGTGCCAGCAGCCCCCTCGCAGGTCAGGGTGGCTACACCTTC,CASSPLAGQGGYTF